The 15 T cell receptor beta chains given below trace back to one sample, sequenced in a study of beta chain features in type 1 diabetes. Whole-study findings and limits: When Type 1 diabetes patients were examined, their TCRB CDR3s proved moderately but significantly shorter in all four CD4+ subsets.

Expressed TCRB transcripts were sequenced because the entire RNA isolate underwent reverse transcription. The method was immunoSEQ multiplex PCR; TCRdb's version includes in-frame clones alone and lacks a portion of them. The sample holds some 170,000 clones, 50% to 70% seen once. These receptors are not linked to any known antigen. The sample taken for sequencing was naive CD4+ T cells from blood. These receptors all stem from a man younger than 45 with type 1 diabetes.

This chain links TRBV30 with TRBJ2-7; D gene ambiguous. Per germline, CDR1 GTSNPN and CDR2 SVGIG (reference sequence). With 6 bases removed from V and 2 bases from J, the gap between germline ends came to 8 bases. The CDR3 is 11 residues long. The CDR3 DNA follows: TGTGCCTGTCAGTCCACCTACGAGCAGTACTTC. This translates into CACQSTYEQYF.

The CDR3 DNA follows: TGTGCCAGCAGCCTTCGGTCTTCCTACGAGCAGTACTTC. Amino acids: CASSLRSSYEQYF. The chain carries TRBV5-4 and TRBJ2-7, with D hard to call. Trimming pared 4 bases from V and 1 base from J, leaving 9 bases between. Germline V gene sequence: CDR1 SGHNT, CDR2 YYREEE (reference sequence). This CDR3 contains 13 residues.

This rearrangement joins TRBV4-3 to TRBJ1-2, with 11 bases lining up with TRBD1. Germline V lookup: CDR1 LGHNA, CDR2 YSLEER. This CDR3 comprises 17 residues. Germline trimming cut 1 base from V and 4 bases from J; bases unmatched to any gene: 8. The CDR3, as DNA: TGCGCCAGCAGCCAAGGGACAGGGGGCCTGGAAGGCTATGGCTACACCTTC. Translating gives CASSQGTGGLEGYGYTF.

In this sample, this clone turned up a few times. The V and J genes are TRBV7-2 and TRBJ2-3, with D maybe TRBD2 (7 bases). Germline lookup yields CDR1 SGHTA and CDR2 FQGNSA. The V and J ends lost 1 base and 2 bases respectively, with 13 bases between them. The CDR3 runs to 16 residues. Written as DNA, the CDR3 is TGTGCCAGCAGCTTAGTGGCGGGGGCCGACACAGATACGCAGTATTTT. Translation: CASSLVAGADTDTQYF.

This clone came up a few times. V and J are TRBV7-9 and TRBJ2-1; no definite D call. Germline CDR1 and CDR2: SEHNR and FQNEAQ (reference sequence). The CDR3 runs to 13 residues. V was trimmed by 9 bases and J by 7 bases, leaving 16 bases between them. The CDR3, as DNA: TGTGCCAGTGATCCCCGTCAGGTTAATGAGCAGTTCTTC. It is translated as CASDPRQVNEQFF.

The chain joins TRBV29-1 to TRBJ1-2, with D unclear. In germline, CDR1 is SQVTM, CDR2 ANQGSEA. V lost 3 bases and J 1 base, leaving 6 bases between the germline ends. CDR3 length equals 12 residues. CDR3: CSVDKINYGYTF. The CDR3 bases are TGCAGCGTTGATAAGATTAACTATGGCTACACCTTC.

This clone was counted once. This chain links TRBV4-3 with TRBJ1-1, with a possible D match to TRBD1 (5 bases). The CDR3 is made up of 17 amino acids. Germline CDR1 is LGHNA and CDR2 is YSLEER. The ends were cut back, 0 bases at V and 5 bases at J, with 19 bases in the middle. The DNA for the CDR3 is TGCGCCAGCAGCCAAGATACCGTAGGGAGGGCAGGGACTGAAGCTTTCTTT. Its protein product is CASSQDTVGRAGTEAFF.

V is TRBV20-1 and J is TRBJ2-5; D gene uncertain. From germline, CDR1 is DFQATT and CDR2 SNEGSKA (reference sequence). Trimming removed 7 bases at V and 5 bases at J, with 11 bases between. The CDR3 extends over 11 amino acids. For the CDR3, the DNA is TGCAGTGGCTCGTTATCGGAGACCCAGTACTTC. Amino acid sequence: CSGSLSETQYF.

This clone was picked up a small number of times. This chain uses TRBV7-2 with TRBJ2-1, with D maybe TRBD2 (6 bases). This CDR3 spans 13 amino acids. Germline CDR1 SGHTA, CDR2 FQGNSA. Trimming removed 2 bases from V and 10 bases from J, with 12 bases in between. CDR3: CASSLSPRDEQFF. DNA for the CDR3: TGTGCCAGCAGCTTAAGCCCGCGGGACGAGCAGTTCTTC.

The chain recombines TRBV14 with TRBJ2-7, with 7 nucleotides matching TRBD1. Germline-derived CDR1 and CDR2 are SGHDN and FVKESK. The CDR3 is made up of 14 amino acids. V dropped 5 bases and J dropped 0; count of bases not matched to a gene: 4. CDR3 sequence (DNA): TGTGCCAGCAGCGGGACAGTCAGCTCCTACGAGCAGTACTTC. The encoded protein is CASSGTVSSYEQYF.

This rearrangement joins TRBV19 to TRBJ2-5, with D tentatively TRBD1 or TRBD2 (6 bases each). The CDR3 is 16 amino acids. Germline CDR1 and CDR2: LNHDA and SQIVND (reference sequence). V dropped 7 bases and J dropped 0 bases, with 18 bases sitting between them. CDR3 region: CASTPLGGRDQETQYF. CDR3 nucleotides: TGTGCCAGTACCCCTCTCGGGGGCCGGGACCAAGAGACCCAGTACTTC.

The genes are TRBV27 and TRBJ1-5; no clear D. Trimming took 4 bases from V and 0 from J, leaving 7 bases between them. This CDR3 spans 14 amino acids. Germline-derived CDR1 and CDR2 are MNHEY and SMNVEV (reference sequence). The CDR3 DNA is TGTGCCAGCAGTTACGGGGATAGCAATCAGCCCCAGCATTTT. It translates to CASSYGDSNQPQHF.

A single count supports this clone. The chain uses TRBV7-2 and TRBJ2-5; 12 positions agree with TRBD2. V lost 7 bases to trimming and J lost 5 bases; unmatched junction nucleotides: 8. There are 15 residues in the CDR3. Germline V CDR1 and CDR2: SGHTA, FQGNSA. The CDR3 protein is CASTPSGGAPETQYF. CDR3 nucleotide sequence: TGTGCCAGCACCCCTAGCGGGGGGGCCCCGGAGACCCAGTACTTC.

V gene TRBV4-3 combines with J gene TRBJ1-1; D is unclear. The V gene lost 1 base and the J gene lost 4 bases, with 10 bases spanning the gap. The CDR3 contains 14 residues. Germline CDR1 reads LGHNA; CDR2 reads YSLEER. For the CDR3, the DNA is TGCGCCAGCAGCCAAGTTTCGGTGAGCACTGAAGCTTTCTTT. Translation: CASSQVSVSTEAFF.

The chain recombines TRBV7-2 with TRBJ2-7; no reliable D call. The CDR3 totals 12 residues. Trimming left V 2 bases short and J 6 bases short, with 8 bases between. CDR1 SGHTA and CDR2 FQGNSA come from the germline V gene. The DNA of the CDR3 is TGTGCCAGCAGCTTAATCCCTGGCGAGCAGTACTTC. It yields the protein CASSLIPGEQYF.